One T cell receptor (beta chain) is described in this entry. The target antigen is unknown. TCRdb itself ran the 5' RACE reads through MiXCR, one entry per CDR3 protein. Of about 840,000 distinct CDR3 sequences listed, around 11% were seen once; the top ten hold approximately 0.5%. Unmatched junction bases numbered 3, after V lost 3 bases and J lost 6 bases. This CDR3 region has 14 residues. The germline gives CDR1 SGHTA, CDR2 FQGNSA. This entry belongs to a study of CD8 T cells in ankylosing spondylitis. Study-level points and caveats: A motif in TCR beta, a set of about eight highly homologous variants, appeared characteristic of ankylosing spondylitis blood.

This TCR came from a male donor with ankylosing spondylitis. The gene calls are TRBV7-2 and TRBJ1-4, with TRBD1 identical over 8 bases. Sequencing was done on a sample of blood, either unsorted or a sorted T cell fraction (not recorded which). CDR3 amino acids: CASSFDRGYEKLFF. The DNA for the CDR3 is TGTGCCAGCAGCTTCGACAGGGGATATGAAAAACTGTTTTTT. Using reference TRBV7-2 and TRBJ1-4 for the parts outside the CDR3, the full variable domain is GAGVSQSPSNKVTEKGKDVELRCDPISGHTALYWYRQSLGQGLEFLIYFQGNSAPDKSGLPSDRFSAERTGGSVSTLTIQRTQQEDSAVYLCASSFDRGYEKLFFGSGTQLSVL.